The 25 T cell receptor beta chains below come from one sample, sequenced in a study of blood T cell repertoires in COVID-19. Using immunoSEQ multiplex PCR, the repertoire was profiled, and TCRdb retains in-frame clones only, with some absent. The sample lists 83,000 or so clones; roughly three quarters were seen once. Sequenced: peripheral blood. Receptor source: a woman of 80 years or more with acute or convalescent COVID-19.

The chain recombines TRBV7-9 with TRBJ2-1; 9 nucleotides line up with TRBD2. This CDR3 region has 16 residues. Germline V gene data show CDR1 as SEHNR and CDR2 as FQNEAQ (reference sequence). Trimming at V came to 5 bases and at J to 2 bases, leaving 7 bases not matched to a gene. CDR3 in amino acids: CASSDVGGRAYNEQFF. The CDR3 region has the DNA TGTGCCAGCAGCGACGTGGGCGGGAGGGCCTACAATGAGCAGTTCTTC.

V and J are TRBV19 and TRBJ2-1; tentative D call: TRBD1 (6 bases). In germline, CDR1 is LNHDA, CDR2 SQIVND (reference sequence). The CDR3 extends over 12 amino acids. Trimming shortened V by 6 bases and J by 7 bases, and 10 bases separated the two germline ends. The CDR3 region has the DNA TGTGCCAGTAGCCGTAGGGGGAATGAGCAGTTCTTC. As protein: CASSRRGNEQFF. The full variable domain, with the rest looked up from reference TRBV19 and TRBJ2-1, is DGGITQSPKYLFRKEGQNVTLSCEQNLNHDAMYWYRQDPGQGLRLIYYSQIVNDFQKGDIAEGYSVSREKKESFPLTVTSAQKNPTAFYLCASSRRGNEQFFGPGTRLTVL.

The genes are TRBV28 and TRBJ1-6, with D possibly TRBD1 on 5 matching bases. The CDR3 has 16 amino acids. CDR1 MDHEN and CDR2 SYDVKM come from the germline V gene. Trimming pared 2 bases from V and 8 bases from J, leaving 16 bases between. This chain's CDR3 is CASSLGGGVLDSPLHF. The CDR3 bases are TGTGCCAGCAGTTTAGGCGGAGGGGTTTTAGATTCACCCCTCCACTTT.

This clone has a handful of counts. This chain joins TRBV28 and TRBJ1-5; D unclear. V dropped 6 bases and J dropped 6 bases, with 12 bases sitting between them. Looked up from germline, CDR1 is MDHEN and CDR2 is SYDVKM. The CDR3 runs to 13 residues. CDR3 amino acids: CASRVGGGQPQHF. For the CDR3, the DNA is TGTGCCAGCAGGGTTGGTGGAGGTCAGCCCCAGCATTTT.

This clone was counted many times. J is TRBJ1-4 and V is TRBV4-3; tentatively, D is TRBD1 (6 bases). V lost 0 bases and J 11 bases, leaving 19 bases between the germline ends. The CDR3 runs to 16 residues. Germline assignment: CDR1 LGHNA and CDR2 YSLEER. The CDR3: CASSQDQGQGVGKLFF. For the CDR3, the DNA is TGCGCCAGCAGCCAAGATCAGGGGCAGGGTGTAGGCAAACTGTTTTTT.

This rearrangement joins TRBV7-9 to TRBJ2-7; 7 bases match TRBD1. The CDR3 loop spans 14 amino acids. Germline V gene sequence: CDR1 SEHNR, CDR2 FQNEAQ (reference sequence). V gave up 2 bases and J gave up 1 base; unmatched junction bases: 2. The DNA of the CDR3 is TGTGCCAGCAGCTTAAGGGACAGTTCCTACGAGCAGTACTTC. Translation gives CASSLRDSSYEQYF.

This clone was observed a handful of times. This chain connects TRBV11-2 to TRBJ1-3, with 7 bases that match TRBD1. CDR3 length equals 14 residues. Germline V gives CDR1 SGHAT, CDR2 FQNNGV. After removal of 5 bases from V and 5 bases from J, the junction contained 6 bases not matched to a gene. CDR3 DNA sequence: TGTGCCAGCAGCGAGGGACAGCGGAGAAACACCATATATTTT. Protein sequence: CASSEGQRRNTIYF.

This sequence joins TRBV3-1 (or the pseudogene TRBV3-2) and TRBJ2-3; D is perhaps TRBD2 (6 bases). The CDR3 is made up of 15 amino acids. Germline loops: CDR1 LGHDT, CDR2 YNNKEL (reference sequence). V gave up 4 bases and J gave up 0 bases, with 11 bases separating them. The CDR3 DNA sequence: TGTGCCAGCAGCCCGACTAGTCGTAGCACAGATACGCAGTATTTT. This encodes CASSPTSRSTDTQYF.

This rearrangement joins TRBV7-2 to TRBJ1-3; D call uncertain. Germline CDR1 SGHTA, CDR2 FQGNSA. Trimming pared 5 bases from V and 0 bases from J, leaving 5 bases between. The CDR3 extends over 13 amino acids. Here the CDR3 DNA reads TGTGCCAGCAGCGAGATCTCTGGAAACACCATATATTTT. This encodes CASSEISGNTIYF.

This clone appeared once. The chain employs TRBV7-3 and TRBJ1-6; the match to TRBD1 covers 9 bases. The CDR3 sequence is 15 residues long. Germline CDR1 SGHTA, CDR2 FQGTGA. Trimming cost V 0 bases and J 7 bases; bases outside gene matches: 1. The CDR3 region is CASSLTGTGNSPLHF. In DNA form, the CDR3 reads TGTGCCAGCAGCTTAACCGGGACAGGGAATTCACCCCTCCACTTT.

This chain joins TRBV5-4 and TRBJ1-5; D ambiguous. The CDR3 is 15 amino acids. Germline V gene lookup returns CDR1 SGHNT and CDR2 YYREEE (reference sequence). Trimming stripped 0 bases from V and 1 base from J, with 8 bases between. The CDR3 bases are TGTGCCAGCAGCTTGGGAGGATACAGCAATCAGCCCCAGCATTTT. This codes for CASSLGGYSNQPQHF.

The rearrangement uses TRBV11-3 and TRBJ2-5; 9 bases are shared with TRBD1. Unmatched junction bases numbered 5, after V lost 3 bases and J lost 3 bases. Germline assignment: CDR1 SGHNT and CDR2 YENEEA. The CDR3 is 15 amino acids. This CDR3 reads CASSFRDRAKETQYF. CDR3 DNA sequence: TGTGCCAGCAGCTTTCGGGACAGGGCGAAAGAGACCCAGTACTTC. Combining the CDR3 with reference TRBV11-3 and TRBJ2-5 gives the whole variable domain EAGVVQSPRYKIIEKKQPVAFWCNPISGHNTLYWYLQNLGQGPELLIRYENEEAVDDSQLPKDRFSAERLKGVDSTLKIQPAELGDSAVYLCASSFRDRAKETQYFGPGTRLLVL.

This chain links TRBV7-2 with TRBJ2-3, with no clear D. CDR3 length: 14 residues. Trimming took 2 bases from V and 6 from J, leaving 12 bases between them. In germline, CDR1 is SGHTA, CDR2 FQGNSA. CDR3 residues: CASSLRVEEDTQYF. The CDR3 DNA is TGTGCCAGCAGCTTACGGGTCGAGGAGGATACGCAGTATTTT.

The J gene is TRBJ2-7, the V gene TRBV4-2, with 9 bases that match TRBD2. CDR3 size: 16 residues. Trimming at V came to 1 base and at J to 7 bases, leaving 11 bases not matched to a gene. The germline gives CDR1 LGHNA, CDR2 YNFKEQ. CDR3 nucleotides: TGTGCCAGCAGCCAAGTTCGGGATAGCGGGAGTCGGGAGCAGTACTTC. This codes for CASSQVRDSGSREQYF.

The CDR3 is CASSIGGPGQRYGYTF. CDR3 sequence (DNA): TGTGCCAGTAGTATAGGGGGTCCGGGACAGAGGTATGGCTACACCTTC. V and J are TRBV19 and TRBJ1-2; TRBD1 matches at 7 bases. The CDR3 extends over 16 amino acids. CDR1 and CDR2 from the germline V gene are LNHDA and SQIVND (reference sequence). The trim removed 1 base at V and 5 bases at J, leaving 10 bases unmatched. The full variable domain, completed using reference TRBV19 and TRBJ1-2, is DGGITQSPKYLFRKEGQNVTLSCEQNLNHDAMYWYRQDPGQGLRLIYYSQIVNDFQKGDIAEGYSVSREKKESFPLTVTSAQKNPTAFYLCASSIGGPGQRYGYTFGSGTRLTVV.

The chain joins TRBV5-1 to TRBJ1-3; D is possibly TRBD1 (6 bases). Germline lookup yields CDR1 SGHRS and CDR2 YFSETQ. The CDR3 has 17 amino acids. V was pared by 2 bases and J by 0 bases, with 15 bases between. DNA of the CDR3: TGCGCCAGCAGCTTCGGGTCCGGGGACAACTCTGGAAACACCATATATTTT. Its protein is CASSFGSGDNSGNTIYF.

The rearrangement links TRBV5-1 to TRBJ1-1; a possible D gene is TRBD1 (6 bases). CDR1 is SGHRS, CDR2 YFSETQ, per germline. This CDR3 contains 16 residues. Between the trimmed V and J ends, which lost 1 base and 0 bases, there was a span of 13 bases. For the CDR3, the DNA is TGCGCCAGCAGCTTGTCGACAGGTAGGGTGAACACTGAAGCTTTCTTT. Translating it yields CASSLSTGRVNTEAFF.

This sequence joins TRBV7-2 and TRBJ1-1, with 8 bases lining up with TRBD1. J lost 1 base, V lost 5 bases, and 3 bases had no gene match. The CDR3 covers 14 residues. Germline CDR1 reads SGHTA; CDR2 reads FQGNSA. CDR3 in amino acids: CASSRGQANTEAFF. CDR3 DNA sequence: TGTGCCAGCAGCCGGGGACAGGCGAACACTGAAGCTTTCTTT.

The V call is TRBV30, the J call TRBJ1-2, with 9 bases aligning to TRBD1. The CDR3 spans 14 residues. Trimming removed 0 bases from V and 10 bases from J; junction bases left unmatched: 9. Per germline, CDR1 GTSNPN and CDR2 SVGIG (reference sequence). CDR3 loop: CAWSVPGQGSAYTF. The CDR3 DNA reads as TGTGCCTGGAGTGTTCCGGGACAGGGATCCGCCTACACCTTC.

The chain joins TRBV7-2 to TRBJ1-2; possible D gene TRBD1, 5 bases. This CDR3 spans 14 amino acids. Between the trimmed V and J ends, which lost 1 base and 7 bases, there was a span of 13 bases. Germline loops: CDR1 SGHTA, CDR2 FQGNSA. CDR3 sequence: CASSLGGVVIGYTF. In DNA, the CDR3 is TGTGCCAGCAGCTTAGGGGGGGTCGTGATTGGCTACACCTTC.

This chain uses TRBV6-5 with TRBJ1-5, with a tentative D call TRBD1 (6 bases). CDR1 is MNHEY, CDR2 SVGAGI, per germline. This CDR3 is 13 amino acids long. V lost 5 bases to trimming and J lost 7 bases, with 12 bases between them. CDR3 protein: CASSLQGRQPQHF. In nucleotides, the CDR3 is TGTGCCAGCAGTCTACAGGGACGGCAGCCCCAGCATTTT.

The chain carries TRBV18 and TRBJ2-2; TRBD2 aligns across 9 bases. The germline gives CDR1 KGHSH, CDR2 LQKENI. The trim removed 1 base at V and 6 bases at J, leaving 3 bases unmatched. The CDR3 consists of 15 residues. The CDR3 loop reads CASSPRAGGAGELFF. CDR3 bases: TGTGCCAGCTCACCACGCGCGGGAGGGGCCGGGGAGCTGTTTTTT.

The rearrangement uses TRBV5-4 and TRBJ2-3; the D gene is possibly TRBD2 (5 bases). The CDR3 loop spans 12 amino acids. V lost 2 bases and J 14 bases, leaving 15 bases between the germline ends. Germline V gives CDR1 SGHNT, CDR2 YYREEE (reference sequence). Written as DNA, the CDR3 is TGTGCCAGCAGCTTAGGACTTGGGCGGCTGTATTTT. Translation: CASSLGLGRLYF.

The chain's CDR3 is CASSPSRGAFGETQYF. The CDR3 nucleotides are TGTGCCAGCAGCCCTTCCCGGGGGGCTTTCGGAGAGACCCAGTACTTC. The chain has TRBV11-3 and TRBJ2-5; possible D gene TRBD2, 7 bases. Germline V gene data show CDR1 as SGHNT and CDR2 as YENEEA. The CDR3 contains 16 residues. V was clipped by 5 bases and J by 4 bases, with 20 bases between them.

The chain couples TRBV2 to TRBJ1-2, with D hard to call. V was shortened by 3 bases and J by 4 bases, with 6 bases between the two germline ends. There are 12 residues in the CDR3. The germline CDR1 and CDR2 sequences are SNHLY and FYNNEI. The CDR3 DNA sequence: TGTGCCAGCAGTGATCGTAGCTATGGCTACACCTTC. Translating gives CASSDRSYGYTF.